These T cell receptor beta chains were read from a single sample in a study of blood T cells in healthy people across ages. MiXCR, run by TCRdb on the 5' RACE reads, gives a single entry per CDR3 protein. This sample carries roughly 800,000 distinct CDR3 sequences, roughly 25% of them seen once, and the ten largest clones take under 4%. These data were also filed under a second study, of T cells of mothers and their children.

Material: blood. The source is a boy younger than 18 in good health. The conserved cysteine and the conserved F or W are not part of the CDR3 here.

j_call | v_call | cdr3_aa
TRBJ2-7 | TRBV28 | ASSFARGRVDPY
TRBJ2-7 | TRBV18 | ASSPTPSGTEQY
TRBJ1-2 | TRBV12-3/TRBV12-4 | ASSREQGEYGYT
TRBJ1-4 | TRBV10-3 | AGFRALANEKLF
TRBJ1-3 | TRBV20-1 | SARWDRGGNTIY
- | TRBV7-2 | ASSSRGRDEQY
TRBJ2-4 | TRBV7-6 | ASSLADGNIQY
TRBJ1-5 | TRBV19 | ASSIRGPSNQPQH
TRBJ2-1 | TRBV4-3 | ASSQDEGAGYNEQF
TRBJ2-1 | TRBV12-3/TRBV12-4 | ASSLPTSGGPNEQF
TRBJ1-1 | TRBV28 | ASSRTTGGPTEAF
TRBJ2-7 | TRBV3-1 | ASSAWDRTPTTYEQY
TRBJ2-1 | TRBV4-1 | ASSLTGLAGEGEQF
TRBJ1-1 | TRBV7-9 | ASSAPGTGRIEAF
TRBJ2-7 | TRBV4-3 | ASSQESSGTGTYEQY
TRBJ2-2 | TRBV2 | ASSSDYNTGELF
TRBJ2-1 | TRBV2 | ASSESAGREQF
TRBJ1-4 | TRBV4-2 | ASSQDQGRNLF
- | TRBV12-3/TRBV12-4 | AGSLTNEQF
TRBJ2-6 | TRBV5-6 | ASSDGTGSSGANVLT
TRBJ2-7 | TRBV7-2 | ASRPGQFSYEQY
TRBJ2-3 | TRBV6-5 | ASSYGTALEGTDTQY
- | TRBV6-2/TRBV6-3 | ASSRDTTYEQY
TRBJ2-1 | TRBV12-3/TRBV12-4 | ASRPGTGSYNEQF
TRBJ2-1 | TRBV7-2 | ASSHTGGLYNEQF
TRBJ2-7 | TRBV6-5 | ASSKQGLLY
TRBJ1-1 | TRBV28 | ASSWTGPAEAF
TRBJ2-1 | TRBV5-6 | ASSWGTSGGAYNEQF
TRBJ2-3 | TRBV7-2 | ASSNRSTDTQY